These 13 T cell receptor beta chains were sequenced from one sample in a study of CD8 T cells in Susac syndrome. Roughly 0.45 to 1 ug RNA was reverse transcribed with random hexamers. TCRdb passed the immunoSEQ multiplex PCR reads through MiXCR, listing each CDR3 protein once. This sample carries roughly 190,000 distinct CDR3 sequences, about 94% of them seen once, and the ten largest clones take 0.098%. The sequenced material came from CD4+ T cells from PBMCs. These TCRs come from a human donor with Susac syndrome.

The chain couples TRBV5-4 to TRBJ2-1; D remains ambiguous. The germline V gene encodes CDR1 SGHNT and CDR2 YYREEE (reference sequence). V lost 4 bases, J lost 4 bases, and 9 bases lay in between. There are 13 residues in the CDR3. The DNA of the CDR3 is TGTGCCAGCAGCACCACTGGATACAATGAGCAGTTCTTC. Residues: CASSTTGYNEQFF.

The chain is built from TRBV20-1 and TRBJ2-3; 11 bases match TRBD1. The CDR3 is 16 amino acids. In germline, CDR1 is DFQATT, CDR2 SNEGSKA (reference sequence). The V and J ends lost 5 bases and 5 bases, in that order; junction bases with no gene match: 12. The CDR3 DNA sequence: TGCAGTGCTGAAGGACAGGGGGCAGGTTATCAAGATACGCAGTATTTT. Translating gives CSAEGQGAGYQDTQYF.

DNA for the CDR3: TGTGCCACCCGGGACTCCGCCTACGAGCAGTACTTC. This translates into CATRDSAYEQYF. The chain has TRBV27 and TRBJ2-7; D is possibly TRBD2 (6 bases). V was clipped by 10 bases and J by 2 bases, with 12 bases between them. The length of the CDR3 is 12 residues. Germline V gives CDR1 MNHEY, CDR2 SMNVEV (reference sequence).

The chain carries TRBV6-5 and TRBJ1-6; D not resolved. Germline V gene data show CDR1 as MNHEY and CDR2 as SVGAGI. The CDR3 has 12 residues. V lost 6 bases, J lost 8 bases, and 8 bases lay in between. CDR3 nucleotide sequence: TGTGCCAGCAGCCGACCGGATTCACCCCTCCACTTT. It is translated as CASSRPDSPLHF.

The chain combines TRBV4-2 with TRBJ2-5; possibly TRBD2 for D (5 bases). CDR1 and CDR2 from the germline V gene are LGHNA and YNFKEQ. Trimming took 0 bases from V and 1 from J, leaving 9 bases between them. The CDR3 spans 15 residues. The CDR3 nucleotides are TGTGCCAGCAGCCAAGATGGCGGGTCCCAAGAGACCCAGTACTTC. Translation gives CASSQDGGSQETQYF.

This chain links TRBV12-3 or TRBV12-4 with TRBJ2-5, with 7 bases that match TRBD2. The CDR3 totals 14 residues. The V and J ends lost 3 bases and 5 bases, in that order; junction bases with no gene match: 6. CDR3 region: CASSFLTRGETQYF. Here the CDR3 DNA reads TGTGCCAGCAGTTTCCTTACGCGGGGGGAGACCCAGTACTTC.

The chain employs TRBV27 and TRBJ1-2; TRBD1 might be the D (6 bases). CDR1 is MNHEY and CDR2 is SMNVEV in the germline V gene (reference sequence). Trimming pared 0 bases from V and 4 bases from J, leaving 12 bases between. CDR3 size: 15 residues. CDR3 DNA sequence: TGTGCCAGCAGTTTATCCGGACAGCAGATCTATGGCTACACCTTC. Translation gives CASSLSGQQIYGYTF.

V is TRBV7-9 and J is TRBJ2-3; possibly TRBD1 for D (5 bases). Germline CDR1 SEHNR, CDR2 FQNEAQ (reference sequence). CDR3 length: 13 residues. The V gene lost 2 bases and the J gene lost 8 bases, with 11 bases spanning the gap. CDR3 DNA sequence: TGTGCCAGCAGCTTACTAGGGGTTGGTACGCAGTATTTT. Residues: CASSLLGVGTQYF.

The chain links TRBV9 to TRBJ1-2; tentatively, D is TRBD1 (6 bases). CDR1 is SGDLS, CDR2 YYNGEE, per germline. V shed 0 bases and J shed 3 bases, with 9 bases lying between them. The CDR3 has 14 amino acids. CDR3 residues: CASSVDQGYYGYTF. In nucleotides, the CDR3 is TGTGCCAGCAGCGTAGATCAGGGGTACTATGGCTACACCTTC.

The V and J genes are TRBV27 and TRBJ1-2, with D tentatively TRBD1 (5 bases). The CDR3 extends over 15 amino acids. V shed 4 bases and J shed 3 bases, with 15 bases lying between them. In germline, CDR1 is MNHEY, CDR2 SMNVEV (reference sequence). The CDR3 is CASSSVGGAHYGYTF. The CDR3 nucleotides read TGTGCCAGCAGTTCGGTGGGGGGAGCTCACTATGGCTACACCTTC.

The rearrangement joins TRBV4-3 to TRBJ2-2, with D uncertain. V was trimmed by 0 bases and J by 1 base, leaving 3 bases between them. CDR1 is LGHNA and CDR2 is YSLEER in the germline V gene. The length of the CDR3 is 14 residues. CDR3 in DNA: TGCGCCAGCAGCCAAGATGGGAACACCGGGGAGCTGTTTTTT. It specifies CASSQDGNTGELFF.

The rearrangement joins TRBV30 to TRBJ2-7; D unclear. V gave up 3 bases and J gave up 3 bases, with 9 bases separating them. Germline-derived CDR1 and CDR2 are GTSNPN and SVGIG (reference sequence). This CDR3 has 12 amino acids. Written as DNA, the CDR3 is TGTGCCTGGAGACTCGTTAGCTACGAGCAGTACTTC. This codes for CAWRLVSYEQYF.

The chain recombines TRBV24-1 with TRBJ2-7; 7 nucleotides agree with TRBD1. Germline V gene data show CDR1 as KGHDR and CDR2 as SFDVKD. V dropped 4 bases and J dropped 3; count of bases not matched to a gene: 11. The CDR3 length is 16 residues. The CDR3 DNA reads as TGTGCCACCAGTGACCCTGAACCGGGACAGAGCTACGAGCAGTACTTC. Residues: CATSDPEPGQSYEQYF.